The present entry profiles one TCR beta chain with its context. One end of the junction does not line up with germline, which may come from a read error. In the authors' workflow: By means of reference gene primer amplification, nucleated cell counts were estimated. The protocol was immunoSEQ multiplex PCR, while the TCRdb copy is restricted to in-frame clones and leaves out a portion. V, J and clone size are those of that table, while D and trimming were read from the DNA. The table includes 250,000 to 350,000 clones, 85% to 90% detected once. The data belong to a study of blood T cell repertoires in COVID-19. Study-wide background: COVID-19 samples collected from the United States, Italy and Spain covered acute and convalescent phases. T cells, B-cell-depleted T cells, or PBMCs supplied cDNA or gDNA.

Germline lookup yields CDR1 SSHAT and CDR2 FNYEAQ (reference sequence). This CDR3 contains 15 residues. Sequences were obtained from peripheral blood. This TCR derives from a woman between 45 and 65 years old with active or convalescent COVID-19. The J gene is TRBJ2-1, the V gene TRBV7-7; 11 nucleotides line up with TRBD1. The CDR3, as DNA: TGTGCTAGCAGCTTAGCTTGGGGACAGGGGGGTGAGCAGTTCTTC. Amino acid sequence: CASSLAWGQGGEQFF.